The 27 T cell receptor beta chains below all came from one sample that was sequenced in a study of control samples from healthy donors and cancer patients (dated by TCRdb to about 2020). Library preparation used the immunoSEQ multiplex PCR assay. The table was pulled from immuneACCESS by TCRdb, which kept in-frame rearrangements only. Such tables lose some clones; where checked, under half of the loss comes from unresolved V genes, and the rest has no known cause. The sample table shows some 150,000 clones, and around 96% are seen once. 0.95% to 1.1% of the sample rests with the top ten. Source material: blood. The source is a woman aged 25 to 39 in good health.

This chain connects TRBV7-9 to TRBJ1-2; no reliable D call. Trimming stripped 5 bases from V and 6 bases from J, with 7 bases between. Germline CDR1 reads SEHNR; CDR2 reads FQNEAQ (reference sequence). This CDR3 contains 11 residues. The CDR3 DNA reads as TGTGCCAGCAGCACCCGGGATGGCTACACCTTC. Translation gives CASSTRDGYTF.

V is TRBV19 and J is TRBJ2-7; TRBD1 aligns across 8 bases. This CDR3 has 13 residues. Losses at the gene ends were 6 bases for V and 1 base for J; bases not matched to a gene: 2. From germline, CDR1 is LNHDA and CDR2 SQIVND (reference sequence). The CDR3 sequence is CASRRTGSYEQYF. CDR3 DNA: TGTGCCAGTAGGAGGACAGGGTCCTACGAGCAGTACTTC.

This chain joins TRBV2 and TRBJ2-5; 10 bases map to TRBD2. The germline gives CDR1 SNHLY, CDR2 FYNNEI. V gave up 8 bases and J gave up 9 bases; unmatched junction bases: 9. CDR3 size: 13 residues. For the CDR3, the DNA is TGTGCCAGCGCTAGCGGGGGCACGGGACCCCAGTACTTC. Its protein product is CASASGGTGPQYF.

This chain uses TRBV19 with TRBJ2-7; 10 bases line up with TRBD2. CDR1 is LNHDA and CDR2 is SQIVND in the germline V gene (reference sequence). V lost 3 bases, J lost 4 bases, and 3 bases stayed unmatched. CDR3 length: 14 residues. The CDR3 is CASSISSGSYEQYF. In nucleotides, the CDR3 is TGTGCCAGTAGTATTTCTAGCGGGAGTTACGAGCAGTACTTC. Full variable domain (remainder filled in from reference TRBV19 and TRBJ2-7): DGGITQSPKYLFRKEGQNVTLSCEQNLNHDAMYWYRQDPGQGLRLIYYSQIVNDFQKGDIAEGYSVSREKKESFPLTVTSAQKNPTAFYLCASSISSGSYEQYFGPGTRLTVT.

The rearrangement joins TRBV28 to TRBJ1-2, with D possibly TRBD1 on 6 matching bases. Trimming left V 6 bases short and J 11 bases short, with 16 bases between. This CDR3 is built from 12 residues. Per the germline V gene, CDR1 is MDHEN and CDR2 is SYDVKM. CDR3: CASSGQTTGYTF. The CDR3 DNA sequence: TGTGCCAGCAGCGGACAGACCACTGGGTACACCTTC.

This chain connects TRBV30 to TRBJ2-4, with D possibly called TRBD1 or TRBD2 (5 bases each). Germline CDR1 reads GTSNPN; CDR2 reads SVGIG (reference sequence). Between the trimmed V and J ends, which lost 3 bases and 4 bases, there was a span of 13 bases. The CDR3 consists of 14 residues. The CDR3 nucleotides are TGTGCCTGGAGCGCCGGGACGCTAAAAAACATTCAGTACTTC. This translates into CAWSAGTLKNIQYF.

The CDR3 DNA sequence: TGTGCCAGCAGTGATCGACCCGGGACTAGTCTTACAGATACGCAGTATTTT. Translating it yields CASSDRPGTSLTDTQYF. The V and J genes are TRBV2 and TRBJ2-3, with 8 nucleotides matching TRBD2. Trimming cost V 3 bases and J 3 bases; bases outside gene matches: 11. Looked up from germline, CDR1 is SNHLY and CDR2 is FYNNEI. The CDR3 is made up of 17 amino acids.

The chain couples TRBV6-6 to TRBJ1-2; D gene ambiguous. The CDR3 length is 13 residues. Germline loops: CDR1 MNHNY, CDR2 SVGAGI (reference sequence). V dropped 5 bases and J dropped 2 bases, with 9 bases sitting between them. The chain's CDR3 is CASSPDANYGYTF. CDR3 sequence (DNA): TGTGCCAGCAGTCCCGACGCAAACTATGGCTACACCTTC.

This chain links TRBV28 with TRBJ1-2; tentatively, D is TRBD1 (6 bases). The V end lost 6 bases, the J end lost 6 bases, and 14 bases lay between the germline ends. The CDR3 sequence is 13 residues long. Germline lookup yields CDR1 MDHEN and CDR2 SYDVKM. CDR3 in amino acids: CASRPTGLDGYTF. The CDR3 DNA is TGTGCCAGCAGACCCACAGGGTTGGATGGCTACACCTTC.

The genes are TRBV10-3 and TRBJ1-2; D unclear. The V and J ends lost 11 bases and 1 base respectively, with 14 bases between them. CDR1 ENHRY and CDR2 SYGVKD come from the germline V gene. The CDR3 has 13 amino acids. CDR3 DNA: TGTGCCGGGAGGGCGGCGATTAACTATGGCTACACCTTC. Translated: CAGRAAINYGYTF.

The chain couples TRBV7-9 to TRBJ2-5, with a possible D match to TRBD1 (6 bases). Per germline, CDR1 SEHNR and CDR2 FQNEAQ (reference sequence). V shed 2 bases and J shed 5 bases, with 18 bases lying between them. There are 16 residues in the CDR3. In DNA form, the CDR3 reads TGTGCCAGCAGCTTACCGACAGGATTCCCTCTGGAGACCCAGTACTTC. It specifies CASSLPTGFPLETQYF.

The rearrangement links TRBV28 to TRBJ2-4, with D uncertain. This CDR3 spans 15 amino acids. The germline V gene encodes CDR1 MDHEN and CDR2 SYDVKM. Deletions cut 5 bases from V and 4 bases from J, with 15 bases between. The CDR3 nucleotides read TGTGCCAGCAGTCCCCCTGGCCAGAGAAAAAACATTCAGTACTTC. Translation: CASSPPGQRKNIQYF.

This sequence joins TRBV4-2 and TRBJ1-2, with no clear D. V gave up 0 bases and J gave up 1 base, with 6 bases separating them. CDR1 and CDR2 from the germline V gene are LGHNA and YNFKEQ. This CDR3 is 14 amino acids long. The CDR3 sequence is CASSQEVLNYGYTF. The CDR3, as DNA: TGTGCCAGCAGCCAAGAAGTACTTAACTATGGCTACACCTTC.

The chain has TRBV4-1 and TRBJ2-7; D perhaps matches TRBD1 (6 bases). The CDR3 consists of 16 residues. The V end was cut by 1 base, the J end by 1 base, with 14 bases between. Germline CDR1 reads MGHRA; CDR2 reads YSYEKL. CDR3 nucleotide sequence: TGCGCCAGCAGCCAAGGGCCCAGGGGATCTTCCTACGAGCAGTACTTC. Its translation: CASSQGPRGSSYEQYF.

This chain joins TRBV2 and TRBJ2-5, with TRBD2 matching over 16 bases. Germline CDR1 is SNHLY and CDR2 is FYNNEI. The CDR3 spans 17 residues. V shed 6 bases and J 5 bases; nucleotides not matched to a gene: 9. Written as DNA, the CDR3 is TGTGCCAGCAGGACCGGGACTAGCGGGAGGGCCCGGGAGACCCAGTACTTC. Its translation: CASRTGTSGRARETQYF.

The chain joins TRBV5-4 to TRBJ2-2, with 8 positions matching TRBD1. Germline CDR1 and CDR2: SGHNT and YYREEE (reference sequence). V lost 4 bases and J lost 0; bases outside the gene matches: 5. This CDR3 has 16 residues. CDR3 sequence (DNA): TGTGCCAGCAGCGGTAGGGGACAGGCGAACACCGGGGAGCTGTTTTTT. The encoded protein is CASSGRGQANTGELFF. Complete variable domain (other parts from reference TRBV5-4 and TRBJ2-2): ETGVTQSPTHLIKTRGQQVTLRCSSQSGHNTVSWYQQALGQGPQFIFQYYREEENGRGNFPPRFSGLQFPNYSSELNVNALELDDSALYLCASSGRGQANTGELFFGEGSRLTVL.

The rearrangement joins TRBV9 to TRBJ1-1; no definite D call. The CDR3 has 15 amino acids. Between the trimmed V and J ends, which lost 4 bases and 2 bases, there was a span of 15 bases. The germline V gene encodes CDR1 SGDLS and CDR2 YYNGEE. CDR3 in DNA: TGTGCCAGCAGCCCCCGTCAGGACCTCAACACTGAAGCTTTCTTT. This gives the protein CASSPRQDLNTEAFF.

This clone was detected only once. The chain is built from TRBV27 and TRBJ2-5; TRBD1 matches 9 bases. V lost 4 bases to trimming and J lost 4 bases; unmatched junction nucleotides: 4. The CDR3 has 14 amino acids. In germline, CDR1 is MNHEY, CDR2 SMNVEV (reference sequence). CDR3 amino acids: CASSWDRVIETQYF. DNA for the CDR3: TGTGCCAGCAGTTGGGACAGGGTTATAGAGACCCAGTACTTC.

The chain couples TRBV19 to TRBJ1-2, with 9 nucleotides matching TRBD1. J lost 6 bases, V lost 5 bases, and 7 bases had no gene match. The CDR3 loop spans 14 amino acids. Germline CDR1 LNHDA, CDR2 SQIVND (reference sequence). The CDR3 nucleotides are TGTGCCAGTAGTTCCAGGGACAGGGCTAATGGCTACACCTTC. Translation: CASSSRDRANGYTF.

The CDR3 coding sequence is TGTGCCAGCAGCCAAGTTCGGGACACGAGCCTGGGTAACTATGGCTACACCTTC. It encodes CASSQVRDTSLGNYGYTF. This chain joins TRBV14 and TRBJ1-2; D perhaps matches TRBD1 (6 bases). V lost 1 base, J lost 1 base, and 19 bases lay in between. The CDR3 covers 18 residues. Per the germline V gene, CDR1 is SGHDN and CDR2 is FVKESK. Supplemented by reference TRBV14 and TRBJ1-2, the full variable domain reads EAGVTQFPSHSVIEKGQTVTLRCDPISGHDNLYWYRRVMGKEIKFLLHFVKESKQDESGMPNNRFLAERTGGTYSTLKVQPAELEDSGVYFCASSQVRDTSLGNYGYTFGSGTRLTVV.

In this sample, this clone turned up once. V is TRBV5-1 and J is TRBJ1-1, with a tentative D call TRBD1 (6 bases). The CDR3 loop spans 14 amino acids. Germline-derived CDR1 and CDR2 are SGHRS and YFSETQ. Trimming took off 1 base at V and 0 bases at J, with 7 bases between the two ends. As DNA, the CDR3 is TGCGCCAGCAGCTTGACAGGGTTGAACACTGAAGCTTTCTTT. Translated, it gives CASSLTGLNTEAFF.

This chain joins TRBV19 and TRBJ2-7; TRBD2 matches 7 bases. V lost 7 bases, J lost 1 base, and 7 bases stayed unmatched. Germline CDR1 LNHDA, CDR2 SQIVND (reference sequence). This CDR3 is 14 amino acids long. In DNA, the CDR3 is TGTGCCAGTAACAAACTAGCGCCGTCCTACGAGCAGTACTTC. Translating gives CASNKLAPSYEQYF.

This chain joins TRBV24-1 and TRBJ2-7, with D possibly matching TRBD1 (6 bases). Germline lookup yields CDR1 KGHDR and CDR2 SFDVKD. V was cut by 7 bases and J by 6 bases, with 15 bases left in between. The CDR3 has 13 residues. CDR3 region: CATSRQGLGEQYF. The CDR3 region has the DNA TGTGCCACCAGCCGCCAGGGGCTAGGCGAGCAGTACTTC.

The J gene is TRBJ1-3, the V gene TRBV28; tentatively, D is TRBD1 (5 bases). Germline assignment: CDR1 MDHEN and CDR2 SYDVKM. Trimming stripped 3 bases from V and 2 bases from J, with 5 bases between. CDR3 length equals 13 residues. The CDR3 protein is CASSFRAGNTIYF. CDR3 DNA: TGTGCCAGCAGTTTCAGGGCTGGAAACACCATATATTTT.

The rearrangement links TRBV29-1 to TRBJ2-3, with D unclear. Germline CDR1 SQVTM, CDR2 ANQGSEA. Trimming removed 4 bases from V and 3 bases from J, with 11 bases in between. The CDR3 is 13 residues long. CDR3 loop: CSVGPGGTDTQYF. In nucleotides, the CDR3 is TGCAGCGTTGGACCGGGTGGGACAGATACGCAGTATTTT.

The chain has TRBV12-2 and TRBJ1-6; TRBD1, the D gene given by the table, was not confirmed from the DNA. TRBV12-2 is termed a pseudogene. The CDR3 consists of 13 residues. As DNA, the CDR3 is TGTGCAAGTCCTGGACAGGTGAATTCACCCCTCCACTTT. It encodes CASPGQVNSPLHF.

The chain joins TRBV5-4 to TRBJ1-5; possibly TRBD1 for D (6 bases). Germline CDR1 and CDR2: SGHNT and YYREEE (reference sequence). The V gene lost 2 bases and the J gene lost 0 bases, with 12 bases spanning the gap. This CDR3 spans 16 amino acids. The CDR3 loop is CASSFTGPYSNQPQHF. The CDR3 DNA sequence: TGTGCCAGCAGCTTCACAGGGCCATATAGCAATCAGCCCCAGCATTTT.